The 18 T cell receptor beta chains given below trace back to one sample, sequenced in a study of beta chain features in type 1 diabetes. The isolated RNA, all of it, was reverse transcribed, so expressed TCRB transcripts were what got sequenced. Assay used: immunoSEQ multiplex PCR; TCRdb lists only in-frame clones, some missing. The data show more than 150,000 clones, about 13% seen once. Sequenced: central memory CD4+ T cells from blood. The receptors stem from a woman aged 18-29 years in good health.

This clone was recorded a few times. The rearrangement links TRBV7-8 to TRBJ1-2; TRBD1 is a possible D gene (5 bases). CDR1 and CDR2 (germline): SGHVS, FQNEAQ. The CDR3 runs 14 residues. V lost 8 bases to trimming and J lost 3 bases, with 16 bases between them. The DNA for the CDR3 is TGTGCCAGCGTCCCCCTAGAGACAGACTATGGCTACACCTTC. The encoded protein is CASVPLETDYGYTF.

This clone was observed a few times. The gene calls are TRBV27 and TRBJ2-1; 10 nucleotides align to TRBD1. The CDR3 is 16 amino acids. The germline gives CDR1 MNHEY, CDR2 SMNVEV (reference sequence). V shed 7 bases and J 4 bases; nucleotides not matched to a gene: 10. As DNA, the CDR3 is TGTGCCAGCACCTCGCTCCGGGACAGGGGTTACAATGAGCAGTTCTTC. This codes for CASTSLRDRGYNEQFF.

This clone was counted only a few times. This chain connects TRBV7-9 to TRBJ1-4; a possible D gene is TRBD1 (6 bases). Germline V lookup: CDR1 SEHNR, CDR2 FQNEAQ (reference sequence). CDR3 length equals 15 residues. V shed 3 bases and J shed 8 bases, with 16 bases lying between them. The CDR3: CASSLARDIGEKLFF. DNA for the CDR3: TGTGCCAGCAGCTTGGCCCGGGACATCGGAGAAAAACTGTTTTTT.

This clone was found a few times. The chain's CDR3 is CAWTAGQGWEQYF. In nucleotides, the CDR3 is TGTGCCTGGACCGCGGGACAGGGTTGGGAGCAGTACTTC. The chain couples TRBV30 to TRBJ2-7, with 9 nucleotides matching TRBD1. This CDR3 contains 13 residues. In germline, CDR1 is GTSNPN, CDR2 SVGIG (reference sequence). V was clipped by 4 bases and J by 7 bases; unmatched bases: 8.

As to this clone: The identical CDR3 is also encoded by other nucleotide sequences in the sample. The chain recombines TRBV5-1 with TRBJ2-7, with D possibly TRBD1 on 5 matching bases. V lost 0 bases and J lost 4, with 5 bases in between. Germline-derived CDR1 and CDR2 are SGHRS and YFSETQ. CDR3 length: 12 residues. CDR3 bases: TGCGCCAGCAGCTTGGACAGGTACGAGCAGTACTTC. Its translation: CASSLDRYEQYF.

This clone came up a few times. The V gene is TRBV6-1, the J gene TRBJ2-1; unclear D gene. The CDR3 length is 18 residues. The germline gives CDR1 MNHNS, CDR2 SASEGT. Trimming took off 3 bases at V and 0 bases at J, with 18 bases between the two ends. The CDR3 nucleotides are TGTGCCAGCAGTGAGGTCTGGGCGAATCCCAGCTCCTACAATGAGCAGTTCTTC. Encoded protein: CASSEVWANPSSYNEQFF.

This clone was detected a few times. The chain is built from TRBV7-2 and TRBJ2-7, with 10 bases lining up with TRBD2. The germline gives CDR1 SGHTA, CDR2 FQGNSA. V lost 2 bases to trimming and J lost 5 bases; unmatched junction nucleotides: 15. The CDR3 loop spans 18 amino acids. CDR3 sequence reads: CASSLIASRSGRAHEQYF. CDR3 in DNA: TGTGCCAGCAGCTTAATTGCAAGTCGGAGCGGGAGGGCCCACGAGCAGTACTTC.

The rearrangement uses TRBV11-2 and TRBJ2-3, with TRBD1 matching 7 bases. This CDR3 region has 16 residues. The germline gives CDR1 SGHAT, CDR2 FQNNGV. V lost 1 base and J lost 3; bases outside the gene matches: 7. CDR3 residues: CASSLGDRVRTDTQYF. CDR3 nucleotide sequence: TGTGCCAGCAGCTTAGGCGACAGGGTGAGGACAGATACGCAGTATTTT.

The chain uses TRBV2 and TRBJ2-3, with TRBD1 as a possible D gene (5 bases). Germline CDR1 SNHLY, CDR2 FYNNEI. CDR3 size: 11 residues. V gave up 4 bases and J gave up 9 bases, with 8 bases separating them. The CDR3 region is CASSGGQTQYF. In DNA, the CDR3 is TGTGCCAGCAGTGGGGGCCAAACGCAGTATTTT.

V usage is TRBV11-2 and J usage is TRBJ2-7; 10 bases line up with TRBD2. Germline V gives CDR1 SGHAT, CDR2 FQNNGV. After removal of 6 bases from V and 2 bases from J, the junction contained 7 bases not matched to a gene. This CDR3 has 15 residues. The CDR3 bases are TGTGCCAGCAGTTTTCTTAGCGGGAGGCCCTACGAGCAGTACTTC. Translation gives CASSFLSGRPYEQYF.

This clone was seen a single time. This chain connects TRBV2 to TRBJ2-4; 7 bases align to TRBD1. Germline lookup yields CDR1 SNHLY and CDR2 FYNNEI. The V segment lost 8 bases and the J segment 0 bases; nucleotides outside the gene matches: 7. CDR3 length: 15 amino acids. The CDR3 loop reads CASEPQGLAKNIQYF. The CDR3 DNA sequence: TGTGCCAGCGAGCCACAGGGGCTAGCCAAAAACATTCAGTACTTC.

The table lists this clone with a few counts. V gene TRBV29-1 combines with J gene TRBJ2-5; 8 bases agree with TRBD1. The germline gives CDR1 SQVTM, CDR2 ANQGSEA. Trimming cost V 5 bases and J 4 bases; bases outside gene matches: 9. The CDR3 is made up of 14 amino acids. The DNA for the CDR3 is TGCAGCGTTTCATTCAGGGGGCCAGGAGAGACCCAGTACTTC. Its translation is CSVSFRGPGETQYF.

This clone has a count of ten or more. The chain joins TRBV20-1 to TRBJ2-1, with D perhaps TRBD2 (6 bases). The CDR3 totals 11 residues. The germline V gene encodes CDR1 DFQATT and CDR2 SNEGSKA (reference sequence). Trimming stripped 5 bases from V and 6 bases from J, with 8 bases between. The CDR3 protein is CSAFGGNEQFF. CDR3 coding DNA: TGCAGTGCTTTCGGGGGCAATGAGCAGTTCTTC.

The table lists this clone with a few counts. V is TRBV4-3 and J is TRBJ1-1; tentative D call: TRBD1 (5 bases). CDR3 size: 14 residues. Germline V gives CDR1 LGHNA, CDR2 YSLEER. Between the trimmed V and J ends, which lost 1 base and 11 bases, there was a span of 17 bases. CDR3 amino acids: CASSQAGVGMAAFF. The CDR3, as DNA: TGCGCCAGCAGCCAAGCGGGGGTGGGTATGGCGGCTTTCTTT.

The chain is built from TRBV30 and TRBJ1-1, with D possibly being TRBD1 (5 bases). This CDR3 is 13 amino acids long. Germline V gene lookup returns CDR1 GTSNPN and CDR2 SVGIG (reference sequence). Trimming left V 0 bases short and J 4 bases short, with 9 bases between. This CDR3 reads CAWSVREGTEAFF. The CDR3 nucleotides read TGTGCCTGGAGTGTCAGGGAAGGCACTGAAGCTTTCTTT.

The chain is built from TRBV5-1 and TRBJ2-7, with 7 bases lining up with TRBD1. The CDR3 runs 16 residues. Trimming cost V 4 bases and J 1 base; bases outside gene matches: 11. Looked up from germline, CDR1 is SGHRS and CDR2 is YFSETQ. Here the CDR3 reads CASSQSGTVFSYEQYF. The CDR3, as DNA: TGCGCCAGCAGCCAATCCGGGACAGTTTTTTCCTACGAGCAGTACTTC.

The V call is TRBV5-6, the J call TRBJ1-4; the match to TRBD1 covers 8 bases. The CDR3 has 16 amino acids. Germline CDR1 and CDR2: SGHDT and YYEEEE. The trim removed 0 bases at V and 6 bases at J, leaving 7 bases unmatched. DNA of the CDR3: TGTGCCAGCAGCTTGGGGCACAGGGGGGAAGATGAAAAACTGTTTTTT. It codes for CASSLGHRGEDEKLFF. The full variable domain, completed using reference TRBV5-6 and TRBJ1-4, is DAGVTQSPTHLIKTRGQQVTLRCSPKSGHDTVSWYQQALGQGPQFIFQYYEEEERQRGNFPDRFSGHQFPNYSSELNVNALLLGDSALYLCASSLGHRGEDEKLFFGSGTQLSVL.

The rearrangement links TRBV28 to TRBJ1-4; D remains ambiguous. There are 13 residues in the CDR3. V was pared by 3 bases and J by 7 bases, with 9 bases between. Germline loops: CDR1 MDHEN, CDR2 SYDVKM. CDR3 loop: CASSFNGAEKLFF. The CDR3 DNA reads TGTGCCAGCAGTTTTAACGGTGCTGAAAAACTGTTTTTT.